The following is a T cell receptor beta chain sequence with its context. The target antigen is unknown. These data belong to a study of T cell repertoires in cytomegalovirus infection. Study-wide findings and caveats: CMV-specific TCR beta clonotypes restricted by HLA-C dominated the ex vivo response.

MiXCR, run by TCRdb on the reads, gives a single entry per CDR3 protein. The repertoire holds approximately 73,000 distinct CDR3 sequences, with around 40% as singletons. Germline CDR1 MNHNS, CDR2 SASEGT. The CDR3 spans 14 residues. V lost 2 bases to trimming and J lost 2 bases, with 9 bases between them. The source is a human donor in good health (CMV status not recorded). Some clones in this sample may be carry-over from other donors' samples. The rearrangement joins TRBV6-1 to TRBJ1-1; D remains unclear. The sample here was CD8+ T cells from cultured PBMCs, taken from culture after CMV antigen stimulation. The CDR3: CASSELGSNTEAFF. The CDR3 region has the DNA TGTGCCAGCAGTGAACTCGGCAGTAACACTGAAGCTTTCTTT.